This note documents a single T cell receptor beta chain sequence. These data originate in a study of blood T cell repertoires in COVID-19. Turning to the study itself: PBMCs, B-cell-depleted T cells, or T cells provided the cDNA or gDNA that made up the material.

Per the original data handling: The authors estimated nucleated cell counts from reference gene primer amplification. This table comes from immunoSEQ multiplex PCR, and its TCRdb copy is limited to in-frame clones, with some not included. The DNA gave D and trimming, while V, J and clone size come from that table. Among about 180,000 clones, more than 65% were seen once, and the ten largest hold about 16%. Sequenced: PBMCs or T cells enriched from blood (not recorded which). The receptor was isolated from a man in his fifties or sixties who had recovered from COVID-19.

The CDR3 loop is CASSQEGQGLSGELFF. DNA of the CDR3: TGTGCCAGCAGCCAAGAAGGGCAGGGATTATCCGGGGAGCTGTTTTTT. This rearrangement joins TRBV3-1 (or the pseudogene TRBV3-2) to TRBJ2-2, with D tentatively TRBD1 (5 bases). The CDR3 totals 16 residues. V lost 0 bases to trimming and J lost 6 bases, with 14 bases between them. From germline, CDR1 is LGHDT and CDR2 YNNKEL (reference sequence).